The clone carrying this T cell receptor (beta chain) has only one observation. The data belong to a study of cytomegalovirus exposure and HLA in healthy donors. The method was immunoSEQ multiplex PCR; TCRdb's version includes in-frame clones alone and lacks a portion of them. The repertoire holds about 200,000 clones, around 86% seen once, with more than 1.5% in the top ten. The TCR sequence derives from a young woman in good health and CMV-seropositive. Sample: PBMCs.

The chain's CDR3 is CASSYLDGETQYF. The CDR3 DNA sequence: TGTGCCAGCAGTTATCTAGACGGCGAGACCCAGTACTTC. The chain recombines TRBV27 with TRBJ2-5; D is undetermined. V was cut by 4 bases and J by 5 bases, with 11 bases left in between. CDR3 length: 13 residues. CDR1 and CDR2 from the germline V gene are MNHEY and SMNVEV (reference sequence).